Listed below are T cell receptor beta chains from one sample, sequenced in a study of identical twins. Each CDR3 protein gets one entry after TCRdb re-called the 5' RACE reads with MiXCR. The data contain about 520,000 distinct CDR3 sequences, approximately 22% of them singletons. The same data also went into a second study, on T cells expressing NK-cell markers.

What was sequenced was CD4+ T cells sorted from blood. The receptor set was obtained from a woman aged 18-29 years in good health. Both conserved end residues are part of each CDR3. Each record gives: J gene, V gene, CDR3 protein.

>TRBJ2-3|TRBV4-3
CASSQDSLAGQMDTQYF
>TRBJ1-6|TRBV20-1
CSAGGAGNNSPLHF
>TRBJ2-1|TRBV7-3
CASSLTHIPSGGLGSSYNEQFF
>TRBJ2-2|TRBV3-1
CASSQGVRTGELFF
>TRBJ1-2|TRBV19
CASKSQTTNYGYTF
>TRBJ2-3|TRBV25-1
CASSDPRDSRGIDTQYF
>TRBJ2-7|TRBV12-3/TRBV12-4
CASSPSRGSEQYF
>TRBJ1-1|TRBV6-5
CASSRGTEVFF
>TRBJ1-2|TRBV20-1
CSVDPLRGGYGYTF
>TRBJ2-2|TRBV12-3/TRBV12-4
CASSLNVPGELFF
>TRBJ1-4|TRBV12-3/TRBV12-4
CASSLRASSNEKLFF
>TRBJ2-1|TRBV20-1
CSASPLTGGYNEQFF
>TRBJ1-2|TRBV6-1
CASRGQFFSGYTF
>TRBJ1-1|TRBV29-1
CSVEVRFVAFF
>TRBJ1-4|TRBV5-1
CASSLLGLNEKLFF
>TRBJ1-4|TRBV7-9
CASSSRATVGEKLFF
>TRBJ2-3|TRBV29-1
CSEDTDTQYF
>TRBJ1-4|TRBV6-1
CASSLYSPNEKLFF
>TRBJ2-7|TRBV20-1
CSARVGTYEQYF
>TRBJ2-1|TRBV19
CASSISGRASNEQFF
>TRBJ1-3|TRBV20-1
CSASLASGNTIYF
>TRBJ2-4|TRBV5-1
CASSPTENIQYF
>TRBJ2-3|TRBV20-1
CSAAFGMQYF
>TRBJ1-4|TRBV7-9
CASSLTGDDEKLFF
>TRBJ2-1|TRBV20-1
CSARLRSYNEQFF
>TRBJ2-3|TRBV27
CASSNRGLAGGGGIDTQYF
>TRBJ2-2|TRBV6-1
CASTLQGHNTGELFF
>TRBJ1-2|TRBV10-3
CAIRDTTNYGYTF
>TRBJ2-2|TRBV15
CATSRDQSPRRLFF
>TRBJ1-1|TRBV20-1
CSASRQGLGTEAFF
>TRBJ2-1|TRBV20-1
CSALTPTNNEQFF
>TRBJ2-7|TRBV20-1
CSARGTSEIEQYF